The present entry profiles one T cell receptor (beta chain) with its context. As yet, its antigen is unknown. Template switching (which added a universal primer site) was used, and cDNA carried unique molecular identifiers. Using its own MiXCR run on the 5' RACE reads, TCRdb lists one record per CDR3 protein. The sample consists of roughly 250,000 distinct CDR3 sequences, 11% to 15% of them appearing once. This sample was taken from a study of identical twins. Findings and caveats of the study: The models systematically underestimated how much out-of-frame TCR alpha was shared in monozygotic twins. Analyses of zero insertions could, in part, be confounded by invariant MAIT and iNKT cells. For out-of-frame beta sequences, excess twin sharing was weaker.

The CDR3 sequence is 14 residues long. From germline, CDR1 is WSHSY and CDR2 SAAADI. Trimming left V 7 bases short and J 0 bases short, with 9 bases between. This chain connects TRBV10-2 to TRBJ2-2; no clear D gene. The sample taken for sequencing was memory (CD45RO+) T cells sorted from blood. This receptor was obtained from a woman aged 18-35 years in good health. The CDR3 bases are TGCGCCAGCAAAAGTGGCTCGAACACCGGGGAGCTGTTTTTT. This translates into CASKSGSNTGELFF.